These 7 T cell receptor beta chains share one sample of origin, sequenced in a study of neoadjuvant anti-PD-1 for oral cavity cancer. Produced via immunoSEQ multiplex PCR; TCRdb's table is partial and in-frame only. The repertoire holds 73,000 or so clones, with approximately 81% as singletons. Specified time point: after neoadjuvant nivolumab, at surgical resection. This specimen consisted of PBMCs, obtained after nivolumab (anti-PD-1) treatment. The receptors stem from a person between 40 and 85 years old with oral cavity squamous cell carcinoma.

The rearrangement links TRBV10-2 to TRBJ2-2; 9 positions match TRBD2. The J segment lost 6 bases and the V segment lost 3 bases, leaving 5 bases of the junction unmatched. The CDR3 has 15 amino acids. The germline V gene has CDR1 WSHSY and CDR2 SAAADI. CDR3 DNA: TGCGCCAGCAGTGATAGCGGGAGAGGTCCCGGGGAGCTGTTTTTT. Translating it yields CASSDSGRGPGELFF.

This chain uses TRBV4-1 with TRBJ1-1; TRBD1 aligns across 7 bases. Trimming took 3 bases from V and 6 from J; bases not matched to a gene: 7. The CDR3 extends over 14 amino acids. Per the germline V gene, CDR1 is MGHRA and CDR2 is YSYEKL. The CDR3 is CASSHLTGRPEAFF. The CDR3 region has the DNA TGCGCCAGCAGCCACCTGACAGGGAGGCCTGAAGCTTTCTTT.

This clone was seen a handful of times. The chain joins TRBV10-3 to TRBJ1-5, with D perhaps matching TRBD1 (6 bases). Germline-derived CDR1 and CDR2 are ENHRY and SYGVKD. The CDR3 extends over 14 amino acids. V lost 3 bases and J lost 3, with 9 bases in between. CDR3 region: CAISDRQVNQPQHF. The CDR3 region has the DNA TGTGCCATCAGTGACCGACAGGTCAATCAGCCCCAGCATTTT.

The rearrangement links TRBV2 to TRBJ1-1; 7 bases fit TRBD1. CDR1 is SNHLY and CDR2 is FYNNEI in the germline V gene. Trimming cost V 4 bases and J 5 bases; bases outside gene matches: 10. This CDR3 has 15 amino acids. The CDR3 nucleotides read TGTGCCAGCAGTGCCCCCACAGGGGCGAAGACTGAAGCTTTCTTT. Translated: CASSAPTGAKTEAFF.

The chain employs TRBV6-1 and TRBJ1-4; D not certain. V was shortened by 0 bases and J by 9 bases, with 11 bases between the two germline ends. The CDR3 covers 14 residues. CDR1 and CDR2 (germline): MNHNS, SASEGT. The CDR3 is CASSEAGKNKKLFF. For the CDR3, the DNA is TGTGCCAGCAGTGAAGCCGGGAAAAACAAAAAACTGTTTTTT.

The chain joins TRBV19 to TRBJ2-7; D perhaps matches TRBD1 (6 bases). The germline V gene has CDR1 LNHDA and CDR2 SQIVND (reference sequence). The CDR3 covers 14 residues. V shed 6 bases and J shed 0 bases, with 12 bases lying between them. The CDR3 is CASSPTGISYEQYF. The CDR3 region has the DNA TGTGCCAGTAGCCCCACAGGGATCTCCTACGAGCAGTACTTC.

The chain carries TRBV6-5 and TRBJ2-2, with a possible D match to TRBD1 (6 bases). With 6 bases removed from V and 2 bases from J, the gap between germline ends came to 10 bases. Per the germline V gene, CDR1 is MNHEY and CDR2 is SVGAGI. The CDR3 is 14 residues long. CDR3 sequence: CASRWTDNTGELFF. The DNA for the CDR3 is TGTGCCAGCAGATGGACAGACAACACCGGGGAGCTGTTTTTT.